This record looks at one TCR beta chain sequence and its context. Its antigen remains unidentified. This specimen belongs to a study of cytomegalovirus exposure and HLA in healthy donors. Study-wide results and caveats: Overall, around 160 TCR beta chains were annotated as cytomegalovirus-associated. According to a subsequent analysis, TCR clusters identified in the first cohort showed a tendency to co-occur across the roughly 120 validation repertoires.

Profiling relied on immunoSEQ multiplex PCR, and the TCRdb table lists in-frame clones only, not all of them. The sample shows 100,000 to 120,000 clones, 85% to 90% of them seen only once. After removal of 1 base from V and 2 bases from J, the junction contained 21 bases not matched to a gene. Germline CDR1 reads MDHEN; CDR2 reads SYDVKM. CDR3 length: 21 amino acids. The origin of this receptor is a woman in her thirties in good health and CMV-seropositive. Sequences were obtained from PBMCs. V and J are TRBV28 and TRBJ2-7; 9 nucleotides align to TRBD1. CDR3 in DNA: TGTGCCAGCAGTTTATTAATATTGGGTAGAAACAGGGGGCTAAATACCTACGAGCAGTACTTC. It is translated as CASSLLILGRNRGLNTYEQYF. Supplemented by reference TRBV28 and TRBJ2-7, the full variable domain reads DVKVTQSSRYLVKRTGEKVFLECVQDMDHENMFWYRQDPGLGLRLIYFSYDVKMKEKGDIPEGYSVSREKKERFSLILESASTNQTSMYLCASSLLILGRNRGLNTYEQYFGPGTRLTVT.